This TCR beta chain appears in the sequencing data of a study of blood T cell repertoires in COVID-19. Participants' reported clinical history set cohort assignment. This clone was counted ten times or more. Sequencing was performed with immunoSEQ multiplex PCR; in TCRdb, only in-frame clones are kept and a portion is missing. The sample consists of 200,000 to 250,000 clones, over 75% of them appearing once. Germline V CDR1 and CDR2: LNHDA, SQIVND (reference sequence). V was cut by 6 bases and J by 3 bases, with 18 bases left in between. This CDR3 spans 16 amino acids. The clonotype comes from a woman aged 55 to 70 who had recovered from COVID-19. The chain joins TRBV19 to TRBJ1-5, with D perhaps matching TRBD1 (5 bases). Material for sequencing was PBMCs or T cells enriched from blood (not recorded which). The CDR3 spells CASRAQAGNDNQPQHF. CDR3 sequence (DNA): TGTGCCAGTAGGGCCCAGGCAGGGAATGACAATCAGCCCCAGCATTTT. Looking up the rest from reference TRBV19 and TRBJ1-5 gives the full variable domain: DGGITQSPKYLFRKEGQNVTLSCEQNLNHDAMYWYRQDPGQGLRLIYYSQIVNDFQKGDIAEGYSVSREKKESFPLTVTSAQKNPTAFYLCASRAQAGNDNQPQHFGDGTRLSIL.